This T cell receptor beta chain emerged from a study of Graves' ophthalmopathy and Graves' hyperthyroidism. RNA transcripts served as template for amplifying TCR beta CDR3 sequences. RT-PCR in the first round used HTBI primers; a second-round multiplex PCR followed. TCRdb independently ran MiXCR on the multiplex PCR reads; one entry per CDR3 protein. The sample yields about 640,000 distinct CDR3 sequences, roughly 41% seen once. The CDR3 is 9 residues long. The V gene's germline CDR1 is SQVTM and CDR2 ANQGSEA. The V gene is TRBV29-1, the J gene TRBJ1-1, with TRBD1 identical over 9 bases. This TCR derives from an adult man with Graves' ophthalmopathy. Sequencing was performed on peripheral blood. The CDR3 coding sequence is TGCAGTTCAGGACAGGGGGCTTTCTTT. As protein: CSSGQGAFF.